This TCR beta chain was captured in a study of T cells expressing NK-cell markers. Study details: Out of eight donors sequenced, seven tested HCMV-seropositive and the remaining one seronegative. General study points: Expanded clones of NKG2C+ T cells had an unclear HCMV specificity. The CD3+CD56-NKG2C+ fraction was also led by these clonotypes in several donors.

For this clonotype: Antigen unknown.

TCRdb reworked the 5' RACE reads into one entry per CDR3 protein, no DNA. The clone table shows about 380,000 distinct CDR3 sequences, with the ten largest holding 4% to 6.5%. Sequencing was carried out using blood T cells: a sorted CD56 or NKG2C T cell subset, CD4+ or CD8+ T cells, or bulk PBMC T cells (not recorded which). This clonotype was sampled from a man aged 18-75 years in good health.

CDR3: CASSNSGYQETQYF. The chain joins TRBV6-5 to TRBJ2-5. Germline V gene lookup returns CDR1 MNHEY and CDR2 SVGAGI. The CDR3 extends over 14 amino acids.